This passage covers 32 T cell receptor beta chains from one sample sequenced in a study of identical twins. TCRdb passed the 5' RACE reads through MiXCR, listing each CDR3 protein once. Of some 690,000 distinct CDR3 sequences detected, 21% appear once; the ten largest clones hold 4% to 4.5%. The sample was also linked to a second study, of T cells expressing NK-cell markers.

Sample: PBMCs. The receptors derive from a woman aged 18-29 years in good health.

This clonotype was counted ten times or more. This sequence joins TRBV7-9 and TRBJ2-3; D remains unclear. This CDR3 has 12 residues. The germline V gene has CDR1 SEHNR and CDR2 FQNEAQ (reference sequence). Trimming cost V 3 bases and J 2 bases, with 3 bases left between them. CDR3 residues: CASSFPTDTQYF. CDR3 nucleotides: TGTGCCAGCAGCTTTCCCACAGATACGCAGTATTTT. Together with reference TRBV7-9 and TRBJ2-3, the CDR3 gives the full variable domain: DTGVSQNPRHKITKRGQNVTFRCDPISEHNRLYWYRQTLGQGPEFLTYFQNEAQLEKSRLLSDRFSAERPKGSFSTLEIQRTEQGDSAMYLCASSFPTDTQYFGPGTRLTVL.

This clonotype was seen a few times. The chain couples TRBV6-7 to TRBJ2-7; D is ambiguous. TRBV6-7 is an ORF; its function is uncertain. There are 14 residues in the CDR3. V gave up 6 bases and J gave up 7 bases, with 19 bases separating them. Here the CDR3 reads CASRAKHRQVEQYF. CDR3 bases: TGTGCCAGCAGGGCGAAACACCGCCAGGTAGAGCAGTACTTC.

The CDR3 nucleotides are TGCAGTGTCGAACCGACAGGGAGCTACAATGAGCAGTTCTTC. This sequence encodes CSVEPTGSYNEQFF. This sequence joins TRBV20-1 and TRBJ2-1; TRBD1 aligns across 7 bases. CDR3 length: 14 residues. After removal of 7 bases from V and 3 bases from J, the junction contained 9 bases not matched to a gene. Germline assignment: CDR1 DFQATT and CDR2 SNEGSKA (reference sequence).

The genes are TRBV15 and TRBJ2-7; D is undetermined. Trimming took 0 bases from V and 5 from J, leaving 5 bases between them. The CDR3 covers 12 residues. Germline V CDR1 and CDR2: LNHNV, YYDKDF (reference sequence). The CDR3 protein is CATSRDFNEQYF. The DNA of the CDR3 is TGTGCCACCAGCAGAGATTTTAACGAGCAGTACTTC.

The chain uses TRBV5-1 and TRBJ1-1; TRBD1 aligns across 9 bases. Germline CDR1 SGHRS, CDR2 YFSETQ. This CDR3 spans 14 amino acids. V lost 6 bases to trimming and J lost 1 base; unmatched junction nucleotides: 4. In DNA, the CDR3 is TGCGCCAGCACCACAGGGGGCCGGAACACTGAAGCTTTCTTT. It yields the protein CASTTGGRNTEAFF.

This clonotype has a count of ten or more. The chain carries TRBV21-1 and TRBJ2-3; the listed D gene, TRBD2, was not tested against the DNA. TRBV21-1 is a listed pseudogene. CDR3 length equals 18 residues. Here the CDR3 reads CASSKAWKGSACSDTQYF. CDR3 nucleotides: TGTGCCAGCAGCAAAGCCTGGAAGGGTAGCGCGTGCTCAGATACGCAGTATTTT.

This clonotype has more than one count but fewer than ten. The V call is TRBV9, the J call TRBJ2-5; weak D call: TRBD2 (6 bases). CDR3 length equals 16 residues. Germline CDR1 reads SGDLS; CDR2 reads YYNGEE. V was cut by 4 bases and J by 3 bases, with 19 bases left in between. The CDR3 DNA reads as TGTGCCAGCAGCTCTTCCCGGGACTCGGGGGAAGAGACCCAGTACTTC. Translation gives CASSSSRDSGEETQYF.

There are a few counts of this clonotype. This chain links TRBV20-1 with TRBJ2-3; 9 bases map to TRBD2. The junction had 7 bases not matched to a gene; V was cut back by 3 bases and J by 3 bases. The CDR3 is 15 residues long. CDR1 and CDR2 from the germline V gene are DFQATT and SNEGSKA (reference sequence). The CDR3 protein is CSASMILAGTDTQYF. The CDR3 region has the DNA TGCAGTGCTAGTATGATTCTAGCGGGAACAGATACGCAGTATTTT.

This rearrangement joins TRBV9 to TRBJ1-1; 8 bases agree with TRBD1. J was trimmed by 14 bases and V by 4 bases; bases with no gene match: 16. The germline V gene has CDR1 SGDLS and CDR2 YYNGEE. The CDR3 has 14 amino acids. The CDR3 spells CASSTTPGQGSIFF. CDR3 in DNA: TGTGCCAGCAGCACTACACCAGGACAGGGTAGTATCTTCTTT. The complete variable domain, with remaining parts taken from reference TRBV9 and TRBJ1-1, reads DSGVTQTPKHLITATGQRVTLRCSPRSGDLSVYWYQQSLDQGLQFLIQYYNGEERAKGNILERFSAQQFPDLHSELNLSSLELGDSALYFCASSTTPGQGSIFFGQGTRLTVV.

This clonotype was observed a handful of times. The chain carries TRBV12-3 or TRBV12-4 and TRBJ1-1; no clear D gene. Trimming stripped 3 bases from V and 3 bases from J, with 5 bases between. The CDR3 is 12 residues long. The DNA of the CDR3 is TGTGCCAGCAGTTTGGACCACACTGAAGCTTTCTTT. Its protein is CASSLDHTEAFF.

The chain carries TRBV20-1 and TRBJ2-1; the match to TRBD2 covers 13 bases. Per the germline V gene, CDR1 is DFQATT and CDR2 is SNEGSKA (reference sequence). The J segment lost 7 bases and the V segment lost 6 bases, leaving 9 bases of the junction unmatched. This CDR3 has 15 residues. The CDR3 region has the DNA TGCAGTGCAAGGACCGGACTAGCGGGAGTGAATGAGCAGTTCTTC. It yields the protein CSARTGLAGVNEQFF.

The V call is TRBV7-9, the J call TRBJ1-1; D unresolved. Germline V gives CDR1 SEHNR, CDR2 FQNEAQ (reference sequence). Trimming removed 5 bases at V and 8 bases at J, with 9 bases between. This CDR3 comprises 11 residues. For the CDR3, the DNA is TGTGCCAGCAGCCCCGCGGGCGAAGCTTTCTTT. It specifies CASSPAGEAFF.

A word on this clonotype: Mismatch with germline at one junction end may stem from a read error. The rearrangement joins TRBV29-1 to TRBJ2-1, with 7 bases aligning to TRBD2. Looked up from germline, CDR1 is SQVTM and CDR2 is ANQGSEA. CDR3 size: 11 residues. DNA of the CDR3: TGCAGCGTTGAAACAAGTGGGAGGGCCCTCTTC. Its translation is CSVETSGRALF.

The rearrangement joins TRBV4-3 to TRBJ1-1; D is uncertain. V was shortened by 1 base and J by 2 bases, with 11 bases between the two germline ends. Germline CDR1 and CDR2: LGHNA and YSLEER. The CDR3 contains 15 residues. CDR3 nucleotides: TGCGCCAGCAGCCAAGGGGTGTGGGATAACACTGAAGCTTTCTTT. Residues: CASSQGVWDNTEAFF.

V and J are TRBV3-1 and TRBJ2-1; the D is unclear. Trimming took 4 bases from V and 9 from J, leaving 10 bases between them. The CDR3 length is 12 residues. Germline V lookup: CDR1 LGHDT, CDR2 YNNKEL (reference sequence). The CDR3 sequence: CASSPKFGEQFF. The CDR3 DNA reads as TGTGCCAGCAGCCCGAAGTTCGGTGAGCAGTTCTTC.

Only a few counts were recorded for this clonotype. The V call is TRBV29-1, the J call TRBJ2-3, with D unclear. V was shortened by 5 bases and J by 5 bases, with 14 bases between the two germline ends. Germline assignment: CDR1 SQVTM and CDR2 ANQGSEA. There are 13 residues in the CDR3. The CDR3 here is CSVPTAWGDTQYF. For the CDR3, the DNA is TGCAGCGTTCCCACTGCCTGGGGAGATACGCAGTATTTT.

The genes are TRBV4-3 and TRBJ2-7, with D perhaps TRBD1 (5 bases). V lost 5 bases and J 3 bases, leaving 14 bases between the germline ends. Germline V CDR1 and CDR2: LGHNA, YSLEER. This CDR3 region has 14 residues. CDR3 coding DNA: TGCGCCAGCAGCGATACAGGTTCTGGCTACGAGCAGTACTTC. Translated: CASSDTGSGYEQYF.

Ten or more counts support this clonotype. The rearrangement links TRBV5-1 to TRBJ2-5; D gene ambiguous. Germline V lookup: CDR1 SGHRS, CDR2 YFSETQ. The CDR3 length is 13 residues. V was pared by 7 bases and J by 1 base, with 11 bases between. CDR3 DNA sequence: TGCGCCAGCTGCCGAGACCTCCAAGAGACCCAGTACTTC. It is translated as CASCRDLQETQYF.

At least ten counts were recorded for this clonotype. The genes are TRBV7-2 and TRBJ2-7, with D tentatively TRBD1 (6 bases). The CDR3 totals 14 residues. V was pared by 3 bases and J by 0 bases, with 9 bases between. Germline CDR1 is SGHTA and CDR2 is FQGNSA. CDR3 sequence (DNA): TGTGCCAGCAGCTTTGACAGGTTCTCCTACGAGCAGTACTTC. Its translation: CASSFDRFSYEQYF.

About this clonotype itself: A much larger clone lies a single base off, so this may be a read error. This chain joins TRBV12-3 or TRBV12-4 and TRBJ2-1; 12 positions agree with TRBD2. After removal of 3 bases from V and 6 bases from J, the junction contained 3 bases not matched to a gene. This CDR3 comprises 15 residues. In DNA form, the CDR3 reads TGTGCCAGCAGTTTGGCTAGCGGGGGGGGCAATGAGCAGTTCTTC. It codes for CASSLASGGGNEQFF.

The V and J genes are TRBV5-1 and TRBJ2-5; TRBD1 might be the D (5 bases). Looked up from germline, CDR1 is SGHRS and CDR2 is YFSETQ. The CDR3 length is 15 residues. V shed 1 base and J shed 5 bases, with 15 bases lying between them. The CDR3 nucleotides are TGCGCCAGCAGCTTGATAGGGGCCGTGGCGGAGACCCAGTACTTC. Translation gives CASSLIGAVAETQYF.

This chain links TRBV24-1 with TRBJ2-1; D could derive from TRBD1 or TRBD2 (5 bases each). The CDR3 is 13 amino acids. Between the trimmed V and J ends, which lost 4 bases and 11 bases, there was a span of 14 bases. Germline V lookup: CDR1 KGHDR, CDR2 SFDVKD. The CDR3 protein is CATSEGTGRQQFF. CDR3 sequence (DNA): TGTGCCACCAGTGAAGGGACGGGACGCCAGCAGTTCTTC.

This clonotype was detected only a few times. The V and J genes are TRBV7-2 and TRBJ2-1; D remains ambiguous. The V and J ends lost 1 base and 7 bases respectively, with 8 bases between them. Germline V gives CDR1 SGHTA, CDR2 FQGNSA. The CDR3 totals 13 residues. CDR3 protein: CASSLVGENEQFF. DNA of the CDR3: TGTGCCAGCAGCTTAGTGGGTGAGAATGAGCAGTTCTTC.

This chain uses TRBV12-3 or TRBV12-4 with TRBJ2-6, with D unresolved. Trimming cost V 4 bases and J 4 bases, with 14 bases left between them. This CDR3 is 16 amino acids long. The CDR3 here is CASSSTRTAGANVLTF. CDR3 coding DNA: TGTGCCAGCAGTTCGACCAGAACAGCAGGGGCCAACGTCCTGACTTTC.

This rearrangement joins TRBV12-3 or TRBV12-4 to TRBJ2-7; TRBD1 or TRBD2 may be the D gene (5 bases each). This CDR3 has 14 residues. V was clipped by 2 bases and J by 4 bases, with 12 bases between them. The CDR3 sequence is CASSLYGTLYEQYF. DNA of the CDR3: TGTGCCAGCAGTTTATATGGGACGCTTTACGAGCAGTACTTC.

This rearrangement joins TRBV4-3 to TRBJ2-7; D gene unclear. CDR3 length: 15 amino acids. Trimming removed 0 bases at V and 2 bases at J, with 11 bases between. Germline V gene sequence: CDR1 LGHNA, CDR2 YSLEER. The DNA of the CDR3 is TGCGCCAGCAGCCAAGATATATGGCGAACCTACGAGCAGTACTTC. Encoded protein: CASSQDIWRTYEQYF.

This clonotype has a handful of counts. This chain links TRBV20-1 with TRBJ2-7; 8 nucleotides agree with TRBD1. Germline CDR1 is DFQATT and CDR2 is SNEGSKA (reference sequence). The CDR3 sequence is 14 residues long. Trimming removed 3 bases from V and 3 bases from J; junction bases left unmatched: 7. The CDR3 region is CSASPRDRHYEQYF. CDR3 DNA sequence: TGCAGTGCTAGCCCCCGGGACAGGCACTACGAGCAGTACTTC.

This clonotype was picked up one time. V gene TRBV7-9 combines with J gene TRBJ1-4; TRBD1 is a possible D gene (5 bases). The CDR3 runs 14 residues. The V end lost 5 bases, the J end lost 2 bases, and 9 bases lay between the germline ends. Per germline, CDR1 SEHNR and CDR2 FQNEAQ (reference sequence). CDR3 sequence reads: CASSRRQTNEKLFF. Here the CDR3 DNA reads TGTGCCAGCAGCCGTCGACAGACTAATGAAAAACTGTTTTTT.

The table lists this clonotype with many counts. This rearrangement joins TRBV12-3 or TRBV12-4 to TRBJ1-5; TRBD1 matches 10 bases. The CDR3 has 15 amino acids. The V segment lost 6 bases and the J segment 3 bases; nucleotides outside the gene matches: 5. The CDR3 sequence is CASSLGQGYNQPQHF. In nucleotides, the CDR3 is TGTGCCAGCAGCTTGGGACAGGGGTACAATCAGCCCCAGCATTTT.

The sample holds a few counts of this clonotype. The chain is built from TRBV5-1 and TRBJ2-3; D uncertain. Between the trimmed V and J ends, which lost 4 bases and 0 bases, there was a span of 6 bases. This CDR3 comprises 13 residues. Germline values: CDR1 SGHRS, CDR2 YFSETQ. The CDR3 sequence: CASSGSSTDTQYF. The CDR3 nucleotides read TGCGCCAGCAGCGGGTCTAGCACAGATACGCAGTATTTT.

This clonotype was found a few times. The chain is built from TRBV2 and TRBJ2-7; tentative D call: TRBD1 (5 bases). CDR3 length: 12 amino acids. Trimming took 4 bases from V and 8 from J, leaving 12 bases between them. CDR1 is SNHLY and CDR2 is FYNNEI in the germline V gene. The CDR3 sequence is CASSGQSPQQYF. The CDR3 coding sequence is TGTGCCAGCAGTGGACAGAGTCCTCAGCAGTACTTC.

This clonotype was picked up a small number of times. This chain uses TRBV7-6 with TRBJ2-7, with TRBD2 matching over 8 bases. The junction had 13 bases not matched to a gene; V was cut back by 5 bases and J by 4 bases. Germline CDR1 and CDR2: SGHVS and FNYEAQ. This CDR3 has 16 amino acids. DNA for the CDR3: TGTGCCAGCAGCCCTTTCGGGAGGGGCGAAAGATACGAGCAGTACTTC. As protein: CASSPFGRGERYEQYF. The complete variable domain, with remaining parts taken from reference TRBV7-6 and TRBJ2-7, reads GAGVSQSPRYKVTKRGQDVALRCDPISGHVSLYWYRQALGQGPEFLTYFNYEAQQDKSGLPNDRFSAERPEGSISTLTIQRTEQRDSAMYRCASSPFGRGERYEQYFGPGTRLTVT.